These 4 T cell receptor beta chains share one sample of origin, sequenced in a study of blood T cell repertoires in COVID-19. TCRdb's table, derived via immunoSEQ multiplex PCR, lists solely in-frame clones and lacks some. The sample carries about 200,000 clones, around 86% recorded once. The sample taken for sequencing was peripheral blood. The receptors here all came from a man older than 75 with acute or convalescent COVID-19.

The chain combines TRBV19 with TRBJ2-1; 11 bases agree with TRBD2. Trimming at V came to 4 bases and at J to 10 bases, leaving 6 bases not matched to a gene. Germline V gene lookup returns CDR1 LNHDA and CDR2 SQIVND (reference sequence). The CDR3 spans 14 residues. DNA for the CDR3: TGTGCCAGTAGTACCGGGACTAGCGGACAAGAGCAGTTCTTC. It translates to CASSTGTSGQEQFF.

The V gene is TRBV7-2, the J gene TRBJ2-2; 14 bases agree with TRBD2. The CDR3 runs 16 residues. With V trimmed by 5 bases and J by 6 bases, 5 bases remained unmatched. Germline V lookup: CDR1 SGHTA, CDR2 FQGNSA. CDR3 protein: CASSPKGLAGAGELFF. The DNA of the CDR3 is TGTGCCAGCAGCCCCAAGGGACTAGCGGGAGCCGGGGAGCTGTTTTTT. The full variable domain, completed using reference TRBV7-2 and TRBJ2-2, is GAGVSQSPSNKVTEKGKDVELRCDPISGHTALYWYRQSLGQGLEFLIYFQGNSAPDKSGLPSDRFSAERTGGSVSTLTIQRTQQEDSAVYLCASSPKGLAGAGELFFGEGSRLTVL.

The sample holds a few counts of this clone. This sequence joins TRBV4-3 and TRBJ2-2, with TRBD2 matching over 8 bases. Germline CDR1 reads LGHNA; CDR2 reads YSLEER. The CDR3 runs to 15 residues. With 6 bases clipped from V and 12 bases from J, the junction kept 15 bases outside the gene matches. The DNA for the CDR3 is TGCGCCAGCAGTGTCGCGGGGGGCGCGGGAATGCAGCTGTTTTTT. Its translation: CASSVAGGAGMQLFF.

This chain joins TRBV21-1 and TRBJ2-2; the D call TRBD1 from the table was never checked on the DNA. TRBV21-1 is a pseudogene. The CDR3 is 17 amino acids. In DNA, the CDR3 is TGTGCCAGCGGAAGGACAGAGCAGATTACGAACACCGGGGAGCTGTTTTTT. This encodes CASGRTEQITNTGELFF.